This is a list of T cell receptor beta chains from one sample in a study of blood T cell repertoires in COVID-19. TCRdb's copy holds only in-frame clones and misses some; the assay was immunoSEQ multiplex PCR. The sample shows about 40,000 clones, about 85% of them seen only once. Sequencing input: peripheral blood. These receptors originate from a middle-aged man in a cohort sampled during active COVID-19. Each CDR3 is given without its conserved first and last residue. The order of the fields is D gene, V gene, J gene, CDR3 protein. The D gene is left open where the match is weak.

TRBD2,TRBV7-2,TRBJ2-3,ASSFGTSDTDTQY
NA,TRBV13,TRBJ1-2,ASSVSQGPGYT
NA,TRBV24-1,TRBJ1-1,ATSAGFNTEAF
TRBD2,TRBV18,TRBJ2-3,ASSGLAGPLSTDTQY
TRBD1,TRBV4-1,TRBJ1-2,ASSQGTGTNYGYT
NA,TRBV14,TRBJ1-1,ASRPGPNTEAF
NA,TRBV7-2,TRBJ2-1,ASSLTTAYNEQF
NA,TRBV7-9,TRBJ2-3,ASSPSTDTQY
TRBD1,TRBV5-5,TRBJ1-3,ASSLEGTAVSNSGNTIY
NA,TRBV18,TRBJ2-3,ASSPEWGADTQY
TRBD2,TRBV14,TRBJ2-3,ASSLAGGPPDTQY
TRBD2,TRBV9,TRBJ2-1,ASSGQAGVYNEQF
NA,TRBV21-1,TRBJ1-2,ASSKNPDRVAYGYT
TRBD1,TRBV5-1,TRBJ1-5,ASSPGQGDNQPQH
TRBD1,TRBV24-1,TRBJ2-5,ATSDWARGRETQY
TRBD1,TRBV6-2/TRBV6-3,TRBJ2-2,ASSYSTGGIGELF